The clone carrying this T cell receptor (beta chain) showed up just a few times. The antigen remains unidentified. Assay: immunoSEQ multiplex PCR; the TCRdb copy retains only in-frame clones and omits some. The table shows over 35,000 clones, with around 80% occurring only once. V lost 4 bases to trimming and J lost 0 bases, with 19 bases between them. There are 17 residues in the CDR3. Germline CDR1 is SGHRS and CDR2 is YFSETQ. These data belong to a study of chemoradiotherapy in HPV16-positive cancers. Study-level findings and limits: Functional assays defining HPV-specific T cells used only two HPV16-positive patients. Candidate HPV-specific clones and E7-related TCR motifs grew in tumor during treatment. HPV-responsive T-cell expansion during chemoradiotherapy was linked to improved recurrence-free survival in HPV16-positive patients.

The rearrangement joins TRBV5-1 to TRBJ1-1; weak D call: TRBD1 (6 bases). The starting material was blood, obtained from a patient who underwent chemoradiotherapy. The clonotype was recovered from a human donor with HPV-associated anogenital cancer. CDR3 bases: TGCGCCAGCAGCGGGATTCCTAGGACAGCCGTGAACACTGAAGCTTTCTTT. This translates into CASSGIPRTAVNTEAFF.